This TCR beta chain was identified during a study of monozygotic twins with inflammatory bowel disease. Regarding the study as a whole: Varying immunosuppressive regimens may have increased patient repertoire variability. Especially where disease activity was present, IBD patients had fewer clonotypes in common with others than healthy twins did. For repertoire similarity, concordant twins did not differ from discordant twins, possibly because power was limited.

Nested PCRs of around 16 and 10 cycles, two in total, were run on TCRalpha and TCRbeta cDNA. TCRdb reanalyzed the 5' RACE reads and collapses them to one entry per CDR3 protein, without DNA. The sample has some 170,000 distinct CDR3 sequences; the top ten hold just under 7.5%. Details on this clonotype: Its antigen is unknown.

Sequencing input: blood. The receptor was derived from a human donor with ulcerative colitis or Crohn's disease, or a healthy co-twin of an affected twin (not recorded which).

CDR3 sequence reads: CASSGTSGTDTQYF. The chain is built from TRBV9 and TRBJ2-3; as DNA is missing, the TRBD2 call by TCRdb cannot be tested. The CDR3 runs 14 residues. Germline V CDR1 and CDR2: SGDLS, YYNGEE.